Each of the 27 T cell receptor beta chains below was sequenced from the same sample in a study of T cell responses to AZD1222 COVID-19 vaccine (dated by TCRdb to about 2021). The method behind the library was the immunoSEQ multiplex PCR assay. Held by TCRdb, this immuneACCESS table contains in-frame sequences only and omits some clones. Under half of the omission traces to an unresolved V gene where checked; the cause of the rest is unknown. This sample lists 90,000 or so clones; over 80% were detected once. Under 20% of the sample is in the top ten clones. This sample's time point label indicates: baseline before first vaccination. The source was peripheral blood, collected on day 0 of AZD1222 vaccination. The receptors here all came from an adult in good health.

CDR3 in amino acids: CSVDGGQGSDTQYF. The CDR3 DNA reads TGCAGCGTTGATGGGGGACAGGGTTCAGATACGCAGTATTTT. This chain joins TRBV29-1 and TRBJ2-3; 9 bases match TRBD1. The CDR3 has 14 amino acids. The V gene end was trimmed by 3 bases and the J gene end by 4 bases; junction bases not matched to a gene: 5. Germline V gene sequence: CDR1 SQVTM, CDR2 ANQGSEA.

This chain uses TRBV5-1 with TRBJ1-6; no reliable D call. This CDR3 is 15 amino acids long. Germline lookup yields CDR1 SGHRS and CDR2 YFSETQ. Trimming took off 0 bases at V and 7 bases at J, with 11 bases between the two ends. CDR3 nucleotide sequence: TGCGCCAGCAGCTTGGGTCAGGTGAAAAATTCACCCCTCCACTTT. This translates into CASSLGQVKNSPLHF.

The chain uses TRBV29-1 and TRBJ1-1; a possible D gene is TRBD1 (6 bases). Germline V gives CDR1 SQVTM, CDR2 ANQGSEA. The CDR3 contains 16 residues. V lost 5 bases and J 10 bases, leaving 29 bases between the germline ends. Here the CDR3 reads CSVLIHTGLLSSGAFF. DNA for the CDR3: TGCAGCGTTCTAATCCATACAGGGCTCCTCTCTTCGGGAGCTTTCTTT.

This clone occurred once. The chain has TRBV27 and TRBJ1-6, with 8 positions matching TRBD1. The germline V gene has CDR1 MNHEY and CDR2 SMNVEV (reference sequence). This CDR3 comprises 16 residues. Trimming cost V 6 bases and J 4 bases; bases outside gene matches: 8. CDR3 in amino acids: CASSPPDRGYNSPLHF. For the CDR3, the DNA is TGTGCCAGCAGCCCCCCCGACAGGGGTTATAATTCACCCCTCCACTTT.

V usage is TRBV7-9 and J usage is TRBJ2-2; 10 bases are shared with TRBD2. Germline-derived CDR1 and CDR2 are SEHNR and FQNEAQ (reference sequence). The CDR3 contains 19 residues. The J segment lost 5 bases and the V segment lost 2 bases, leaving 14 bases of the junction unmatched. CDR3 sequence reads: CASSLPGTLAGIGTGELFF. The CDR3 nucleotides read TGTGCCAGCAGCTTACCCGGCACACTAGCGGGAATCGGGACCGGGGAGCTGTTTTTT.

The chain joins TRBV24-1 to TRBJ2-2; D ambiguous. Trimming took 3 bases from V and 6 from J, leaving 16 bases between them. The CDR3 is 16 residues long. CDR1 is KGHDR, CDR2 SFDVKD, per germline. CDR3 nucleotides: TGTGCCACCAGTGATGACCGGAATAGACGGCCCGGGGAGCTGTTTTTT. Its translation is CATSDDRNRRPGELFF.

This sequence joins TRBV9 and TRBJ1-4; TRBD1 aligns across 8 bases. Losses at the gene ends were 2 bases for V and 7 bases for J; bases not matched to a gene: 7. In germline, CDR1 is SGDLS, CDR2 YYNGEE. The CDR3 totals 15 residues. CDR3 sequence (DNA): TGTGCCAGCAGCGTCGGACAGGGAGGAGGTGAAAAACTGTTTTTT. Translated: CASSVGQGGGEKLFF.

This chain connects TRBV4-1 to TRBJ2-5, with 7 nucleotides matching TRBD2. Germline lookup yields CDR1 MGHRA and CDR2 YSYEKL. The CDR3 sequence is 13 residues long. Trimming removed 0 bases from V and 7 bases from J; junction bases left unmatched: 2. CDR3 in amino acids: CASSQDGRGTQYF. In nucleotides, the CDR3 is TGCGCCAGCAGCCAAGATGGGAGGGGGACCCAGTACTTC.

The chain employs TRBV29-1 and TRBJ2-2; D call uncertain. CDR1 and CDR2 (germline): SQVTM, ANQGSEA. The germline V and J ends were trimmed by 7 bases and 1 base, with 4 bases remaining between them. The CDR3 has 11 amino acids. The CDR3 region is CSGRNTGELFF. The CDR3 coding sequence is TGCAGCGGCAGGAACACCGGGGAGCTGTTTTTT.

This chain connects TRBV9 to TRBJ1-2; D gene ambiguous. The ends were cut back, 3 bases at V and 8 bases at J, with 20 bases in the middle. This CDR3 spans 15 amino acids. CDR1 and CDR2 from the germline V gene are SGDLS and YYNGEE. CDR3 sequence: CASSGGRPDAKGYTF. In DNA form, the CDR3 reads TGTGCCAGCAGCGGAGGACGGCCTGACGCTAAGGGCTACACCTTC.

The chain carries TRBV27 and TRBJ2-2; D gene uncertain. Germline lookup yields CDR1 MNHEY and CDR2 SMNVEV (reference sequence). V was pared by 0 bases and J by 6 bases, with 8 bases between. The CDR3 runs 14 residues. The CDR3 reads CASSLSQAAGELFF. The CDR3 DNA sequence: TGTGCCAGCAGTTTATCGCAAGCTGCCGGGGAGCTGTTTTTT.

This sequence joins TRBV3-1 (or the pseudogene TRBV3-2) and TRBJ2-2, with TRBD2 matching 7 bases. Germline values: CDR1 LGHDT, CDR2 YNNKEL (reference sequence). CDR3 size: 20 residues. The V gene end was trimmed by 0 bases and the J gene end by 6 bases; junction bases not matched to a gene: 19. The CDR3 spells CASSQEWNSGPSGYSGELFF. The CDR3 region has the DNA TGTGCCAGCAGCCAAGAATGGAATAGCGGGCCGTCCGGGTATTCCGGGGAGCTGTTTTTT.

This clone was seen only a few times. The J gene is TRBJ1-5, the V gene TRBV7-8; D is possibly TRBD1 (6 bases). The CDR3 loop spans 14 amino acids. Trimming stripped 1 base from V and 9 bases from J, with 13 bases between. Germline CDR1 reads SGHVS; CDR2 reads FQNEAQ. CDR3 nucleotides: TGTGCCAGCAGCTTAGGGGGGGCCGGGTGGCCCCAGCATTTT. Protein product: CASSLGGAGWPQHF.

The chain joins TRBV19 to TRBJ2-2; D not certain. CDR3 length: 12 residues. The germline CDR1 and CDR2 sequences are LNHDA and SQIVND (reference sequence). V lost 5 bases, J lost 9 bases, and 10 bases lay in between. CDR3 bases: TGTGCCAGTAGTCCACGGGCCAGGGAGCTGTTTTTT. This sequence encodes CASSPRARELFF.

This CDR3 is CASRDPGRQNTGELFF. Written as DNA, the CDR3 is TGTGCCAGCAGGGACCCGGGACGCCAGAACACCGGGGAGCTGTTTTTT. The chain joins TRBV25-1 to TRBJ2-2; perhaps D is TRBD1 or TRBD2 (5 bases each). The CDR3 loop spans 16 amino acids. Germline values: CDR1 MGHDK, CDR2 SYGVNS. The ends were cut back, 6 bases at V and 1 base at J, with 15 bases in the middle. Based on the CDR3 plus reference TRBV25-1 and TRBJ2-2, the full variable domain is EADIYQTPRYLVIGTGKKITLECSQTMGHDKMYWYQQDPGMELHLIHYSYGVNSTEKGDLSSESTVSRIRTEHFPLTLESARPSHTSQYLCASRDPGRQNTGELFFGEGSRLTVL.

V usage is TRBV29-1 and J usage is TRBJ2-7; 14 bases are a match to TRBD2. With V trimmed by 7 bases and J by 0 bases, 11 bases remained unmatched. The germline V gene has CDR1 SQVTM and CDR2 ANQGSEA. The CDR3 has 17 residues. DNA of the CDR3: TGCAGCGCAGGACTAGCGGGAGGTTTATGGAGCTCCTACGAGCAGTACTTC. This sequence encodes CSAGLAGGLWSSYEQYF.

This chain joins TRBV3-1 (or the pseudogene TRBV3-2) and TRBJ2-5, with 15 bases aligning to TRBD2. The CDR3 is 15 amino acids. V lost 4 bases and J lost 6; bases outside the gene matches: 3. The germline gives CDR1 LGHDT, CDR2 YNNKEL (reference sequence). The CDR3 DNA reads TGTGCCAGCAGCCCCGGGACTAGCGGGAGGCAGACCCAGTACTTC. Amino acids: CASSPGTSGRQTQYF.

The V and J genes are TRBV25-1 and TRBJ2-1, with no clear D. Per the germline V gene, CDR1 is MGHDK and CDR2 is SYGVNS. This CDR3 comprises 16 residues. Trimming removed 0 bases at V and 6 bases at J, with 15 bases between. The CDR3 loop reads CASSEYVARGANEQFF. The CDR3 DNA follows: TGTGCCAGCAGTGAATATGTGGCTAGAGGTGCCAATGAGCAGTTCTTC.

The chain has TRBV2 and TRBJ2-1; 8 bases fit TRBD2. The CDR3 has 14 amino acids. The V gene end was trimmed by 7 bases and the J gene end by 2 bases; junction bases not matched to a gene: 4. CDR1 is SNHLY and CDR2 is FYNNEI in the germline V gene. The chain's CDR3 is CASTAGVTYNEQFF. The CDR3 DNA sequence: TGTGCCAGCACAGCGGGAGTGACCTACAATGAGCAGTTCTTC. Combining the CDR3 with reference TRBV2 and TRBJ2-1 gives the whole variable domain EPEVTQTPSHQVTQMGQEVILRCVPISNHLYFYWYRQILGQKVEFLVSFYNNEISEKSEIFDDQFSVERPDGSNFTLKIRSTKLEDSAMYFCASTAGVTYNEQFFGPGTRLTVL.

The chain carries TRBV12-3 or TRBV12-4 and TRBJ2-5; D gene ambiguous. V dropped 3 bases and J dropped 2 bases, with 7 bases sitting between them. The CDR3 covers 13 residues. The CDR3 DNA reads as TGTGCCAGCAGTTTGAAGATACAAGAGACCCAGTACTTC. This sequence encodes CASSLKIQETQYF.

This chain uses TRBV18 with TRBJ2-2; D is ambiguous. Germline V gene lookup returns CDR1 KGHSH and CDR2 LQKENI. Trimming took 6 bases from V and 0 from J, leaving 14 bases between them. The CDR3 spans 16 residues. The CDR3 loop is CASSLGRNANTGELFF. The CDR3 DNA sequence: TGTGCCAGCTCTCTAGGACGGAACGCGAACACCGGGGAGCTGTTTTTT.

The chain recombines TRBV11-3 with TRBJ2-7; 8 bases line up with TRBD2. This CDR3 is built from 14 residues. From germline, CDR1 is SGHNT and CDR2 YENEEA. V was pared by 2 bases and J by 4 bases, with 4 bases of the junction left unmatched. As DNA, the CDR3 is TGTGCCAGCAGCTTATTGCCTAGCGGGTACGAGCAGTACTTC. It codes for CASSLLPSGYEQYF.

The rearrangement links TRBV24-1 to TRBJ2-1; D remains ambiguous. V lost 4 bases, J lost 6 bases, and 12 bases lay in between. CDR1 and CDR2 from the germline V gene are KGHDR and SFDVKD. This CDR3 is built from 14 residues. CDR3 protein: CATSDPRRINEQFF. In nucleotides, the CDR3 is TGTGCCACCAGTGACCCGAGGAGAATCAATGAGCAGTTCTTC.

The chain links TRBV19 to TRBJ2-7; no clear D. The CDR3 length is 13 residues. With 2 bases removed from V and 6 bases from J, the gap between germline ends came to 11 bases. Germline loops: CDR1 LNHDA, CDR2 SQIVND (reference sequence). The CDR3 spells CASSIIERSEQYF. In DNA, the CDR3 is TGTGCCAGTAGTATAATCGAGCGTAGCGAGCAGTACTTC.

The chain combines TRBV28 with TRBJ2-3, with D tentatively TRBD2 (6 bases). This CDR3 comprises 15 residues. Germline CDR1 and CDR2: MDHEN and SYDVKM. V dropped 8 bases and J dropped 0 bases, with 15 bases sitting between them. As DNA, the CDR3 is TGTGCCAGCTGGAGCGCCGGGACTAGCACAGATACGCAGTATTTT. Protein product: CASWSAGTSTDTQYF.

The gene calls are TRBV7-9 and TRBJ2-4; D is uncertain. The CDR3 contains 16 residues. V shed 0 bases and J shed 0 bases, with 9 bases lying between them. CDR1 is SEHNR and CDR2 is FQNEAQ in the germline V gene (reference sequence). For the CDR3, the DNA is TGTGCCAGCAGCTTAGCTTATGAGGTAGCCAAAAACATTCAGTACTTC. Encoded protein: CASSLAYEVAKNIQYF.

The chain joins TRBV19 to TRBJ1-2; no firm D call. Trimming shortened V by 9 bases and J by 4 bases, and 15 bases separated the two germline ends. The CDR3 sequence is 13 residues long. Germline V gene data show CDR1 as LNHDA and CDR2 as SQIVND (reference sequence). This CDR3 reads CASRRGEGYGYTF. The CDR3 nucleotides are TGTGCCAGCAGGCGGGGAGAAGGCTATGGCTACACCTTC.